The next 29 T cell receptor beta chains were all read from a single sample in a study of T-cell reconstitution after alpha-beta-depleted transplantation in children. Preparation of the TCRbeta library involved a method that used unique molecular identifiers. TCRdb recomputed calls from the PCR reads with MiXCR, one row per CDR3 protein. The sample contains some 200,000 distinct CDR3 sequences, around 8.4% of which appear only once. The input for sequencing was PBMCs, mostly from graft donor cells, taken 360 days after TCRalphabeta/CD19-depleted stem cell transplant. The source is a male patient aged 2-15 years who had a stem cell transplant for acute myeloid leukemia, so the T cells may come from the graft donor.

This clonotype was found many times. This rearrangement joins TRBV29-1 to TRBJ2-1; D is uncertain. Trimming removed 7 bases from V and 1 base from J, with 8 bases in between. This CDR3 has 12 residues. Looked up from germline, CDR1 is SQVTM and CDR2 is ANQGSEA. Here the CDR3 reads CSAPRSYNEQFF. The CDR3 nucleotides are TGCAGCGCCCCTAGATCCTACAATGAGCAGTTCTTC.

As regards this clonotype: With a much larger clone just one base away, this may be a read error. No conserved phenylalanine or tryptophan ends this CDR3, so it is likely a read error. This sequence joins TRBV27 and TRBJ2-1, with TRBD1 matching 7 bases. CDR3 length: 13 amino acids. CDR1 is MNHEY and CDR2 is SMNVEV in the germline V gene (reference sequence). V lost 4 bases and J lost 5; bases outside the gene matches: 2. This chain's CDR3 is CASSWTGDNEQFL. The CDR3 coding sequence is TGTGCCAGCAGTTGGACAGGAGACAATGAGCAGTTCCTC.

This clonotype was recorded many times. V and J are TRBV9 and TRBJ2-7; TRBD2 matches 13 bases. The V gene end was trimmed by 4 bases and the J gene end by 7 bases; junction bases not matched to a gene: 8. This CDR3 spans 15 amino acids. Germline V gives CDR1 SGDLS, CDR2 YYNGEE. CDR3 amino acids: CASSPRTSGSYEQYF. As DNA, the CDR3 is TGTGCCAGCAGCCCCCGGACTAGCGGGAGTTATGAGCAGTACTTC.

This clonotype was found many times. The CDR3 is CSARAISGNTIYF. The CDR3 nucleotides are TGCAGTGCTAGAGCAATTTCTGGAAACACCATATATTTT. The rearrangement joins TRBV20-1 to TRBJ1-3; D is unresolved. The CDR3 spans 13 residues. CDR1 and CDR2 (germline): DFQATT, SNEGSKA (reference sequence). V shed 1 base and J shed 1 base, with 5 bases lying between them.

The table lists this clonotype with many counts. The chain couples TRBV12-3 or TRBV12-4 to TRBJ1-3; tentatively, D is TRBD1 (6 bases). The CDR3 runs 15 residues. The germline V and J ends were trimmed by 3 bases and 0 bases, with 9 bases remaining between them. The DNA for the CDR3 is TGTGCCAGCAGTTTCAGGGGCGACTCTGGAAACACCATATATTTT. It specifies CASSFRGDSGNTIYF.

The sample holds many counts of this clonotype. The chain has TRBV4-1 and TRBJ1-1; TRBD1 is a possible D gene (6 bases). Trimming shortened V by 0 bases and J by 7 bases, and 24 bases separated the two germline ends. CDR1 MGHRA and CDR2 YSYEKL come from the germline V gene. The CDR3 is 18 amino acids. The CDR3 coding sequence is TGCGCCAGCAGCCAAGATTTTGGGGACACCGACTCAATTTGTGAAGCTTTCTTT. Translation gives CASSQDFGDTDSICEAFF.

Worth noting for this clonotype: Being one base from a much bigger clone, this may be a read error. The chain links TRBV24-1 to TRBJ2-2; 8 bases line up with TRBD1. Germline V gene data show CDR1 as KGHDR and CDR2 as SFDVKD. The CDR3 extends over 17 amino acids. J lost 7 bases, V lost 7 bases, and 16 bases had no gene match. CDR3 nucleotide sequence: TGTGCCACCAGAGCCTCGGAAGGACAGGGTAGAAGCGGGGAGCTGTTTTTT. It is translated as CATRASEGQGRSGELFF.

This chain uses TRBV7-2 with TRBJ2-2; 7 bases map to TRBD2. J lost 6 bases, V lost 8 bases, and 9 bases had no gene match. The CDR3 covers 14 residues. Germline values: CDR1 SGHTA, CDR2 FQGNSA. CDR3 loop: CASRDYPNAGELFF. The CDR3 DNA is TGTGCCAGCCGGGACTACCCTAATGCCGGGGAGCTGTTTTTT.

This clonotype was found a few times. DNA for the CDR3: TGCAGTGCTAGTTCTGAGGGGACAGGGTTTCAGCCCCAGCATTTT. Residues: CSASSEGTGFQPQHF. The chain uses TRBV20-1 and TRBJ1-5, with 9 nucleotides matching TRBD1. The V segment lost 3 bases and the J segment 6 bases; nucleotides outside the gene matches: 9. CDR1 and CDR2 (germline): DFQATT, SNEGSKA (reference sequence). The CDR3 runs to 15 residues.

Ten or more counts support this clonotype. The chain recombines TRBV7-8 with TRBJ2-7, with 11 nucleotides matching TRBD2. The CDR3 consists of 18 residues. Trimming at V came to 1 base and at J to 2 bases, leaving 10 bases not matched to a gene. Looked up from germline, CDR1 is SGHVS and CDR2 is FQNEAQ. As DNA, the CDR3 is TGTGCCAGCAGCTTAGGGGCTAGCGGGAGGTCCCAGACCTACGAGCAGTACTTC. Translating gives CASSLGASGRSQTYEQYF.

This clonotype occurred a few times. The chain uses TRBV6-5 and TRBJ2-1; 13 bases align to TRBD2. The CDR3 loop spans 16 amino acids. CDR1 is MNHEY and CDR2 is SVGAGI in the germline V gene. The J segment lost 4 bases and the V segment lost 4 bases, leaving 4 bases of the junction unmatched. The chain's CDR3 is CASSWLGLAGYNEQFF. The CDR3 DNA follows: TGTGCCAGCAGTTGGTTGGGACTAGCGGGGTACAATGAGCAGTTCTTC.

This clonotype showed up many times. The gene calls are TRBV27 and TRBJ2-3, with TRBD2 as a possible D gene (5 bases). CDR1 and CDR2 from the germline V gene are MNHEY and SMNVEV (reference sequence). There are 15 residues in the CDR3. Deletions cut 4 bases from V and 6 bases from J, with 17 bases between. The DNA of the CDR3 is TGTGCCAGCAGTTCCTTTGCGGAGGCAGGTGATACGCAGTATTTT. It translates to CASSSFAEAGDTQYF.

This clonotype was detected ten times or more. The chain recombines TRBV5-1 with TRBJ2-5; D is perhaps TRBD1 (6 bases). CDR1 and CDR2 from the germline V gene are SGHRS and YFSETQ. The CDR3 is 14 amino acids. Deletions cut 6 bases from V and 5 bases from J, with 17 bases between. The CDR3, as DNA: TGCGCCAGCACCGTGACAGGAAGATTGGAGACCCAGTACTTC. Translating it yields CASTVTGRLETQYF.

CDR3: CASSVLGDEPYGEQFF. CDR3 sequence (DNA): TGTGCCAGCAGCGTCTTAGGGGACGAGCCTTACGGGGAGCAGTTCTTC. V is TRBV9 and J is TRBJ2-1; either TRBD1 or TRBD2 may supply D (5 bases each). CDR3 size: 16 residues. V was pared by 2 bases and J by 10 bases, with 22 bases between. The germline gives CDR1 SGDLS, CDR2 YYNGEE.

This chain links TRBV5-1 with TRBJ2-6; 7 bases are shared with TRBD2. This CDR3 has 16 residues. Germline CDR1 reads SGHRS; CDR2 reads YFSETQ. V shed 3 bases, J shed 0 bases, and the junction held 3 bases outside the gene matches. As DNA, the CDR3 is TGCGCCAGCAGCTGGGGGGAGGGCTCTGGGGCCAACGTCCTGACTTTC. Its protein product is CASSWGEGSGANVLTF.

This clonotype was seen many times. The V call is TRBV29-1, the J call TRBJ1-5; D is perhaps TRBD1 (5 bases). The CDR3 is made up of 13 amino acids. V shed 5 bases and J shed 5 bases, with 13 bases lying between them. Germline V lookup: CDR1 SQVTM, CDR2 ANQGSEA. CDR3 bases: TGCAGCGTTATGGCAGGGATGGATCAGCCCCAGCATTTT. Protein: CSVMAGMDQPQHF.

The gene calls are TRBV7-8 and TRBJ2-7; 7 bases map to TRBD2. The germline gives CDR1 SGHVS, CDR2 FQNEAQ. With V trimmed by 7 bases and J by 4 bases, 10 bases remained unmatched. This CDR3 region has 14 residues. The CDR3 DNA reads as TGTGCCAGCATGAGGAGGGAGGGCTTTTACGAGCAGTACTTC. Its translation: CASMRREGFYEQYF.

CDR3 coding DNA: TGCAGTGCCCCTAGACAGGGGTGGGATGAGCAGTTCTTC. Protein product: CSAPRQGWDEQFF. The chain couples TRBV20-1 to TRBJ2-1, with TRBD1 matching over 8 bases. The germline V gene has CDR1 DFQATT and CDR2 SNEGSKA (reference sequence). Trimming cost V 6 bases and J 8 bases; bases outside gene matches: 9. This CDR3 has 13 amino acids.

This clonotype has at least ten counts. The chain employs TRBV6-1 and TRBJ1-1, with D unclear. Trimming removed 5 bases from V and 0 bases from J, with 10 bases in between. CDR1 is MNHNS, CDR2 SASEGT, per germline. The CDR3 extends over 14 amino acids. CDR3 nucleotide sequence: TGTGCCAGCAGTCAAATAACGATGAACACTGAAGCTTTCTTT. Encoded protein: CASSQITMNTEAFF.

This clonotype was found many times. The chain combines TRBV29-1 with TRBJ2-5, with D hard to call. From germline, CDR1 is SQVTM and CDR2 ANQGSEA. CDR3 length: 12 residues. Trimming stripped 4 bases from V and 5 bases from J, with 11 bases between. CDR3 sequence reads: CSVAAGFETQYF. In DNA form, the CDR3 reads TGCAGCGTTGCGGCAGGCTTCGAGACCCAGTACTTC.

There are a few counts of this clonotype. The V gene is TRBV4-1, the J gene TRBJ2-1; D may be TRBD1 (6 bases). Germline V gene sequence: CDR1 MGHRA, CDR2 YSYEKL. The length of the CDR3 is 17 residues. V dropped 0 bases and J dropped 4 bases, with 16 bases sitting between them. The CDR3 loop is CASSQDSWGRVYNEQFF. In DNA form, the CDR3 reads TGCGCCAGCAGCCAAGATTCGTGGGGGCGCGTTTACAATGAGCAGTTCTTC.

This clonotype has at least ten counts. V gene TRBV5-5 combines with J gene TRBJ2-7; D uncertain. Trimming removed 0 bases at V and 2 bases at J, with 6 bases between. This CDR3 spans 13 amino acids. The germline V gene has CDR1 SGHKS and CDR2 YYEKEE (reference sequence). The CDR3 loop is CASSLGTTYEQYV. The DNA of the CDR3 is TGTGCCAGCAGCTTGGGGACCACCTACGAGCAGTACGTC.

This clonotype was observed once. This chain joins TRBV7-2 and TRBJ2-7, with 9 bases fitting TRBD2. V shed 3 bases, J shed 0 bases, and the junction held 6 bases outside the gene matches. Germline V lookup: CDR1 SGHTA, CDR2 FQGNSA. This CDR3 has 16 amino acids. CDR3 loop: CASSFPSGISSYEQYF. The CDR3 bases are TGTGCCAGCAGCTTCCCTAGCGGGATCAGCTCCTACGAGCAGTACTTC.

CDR3 amino acids: CASSLARGRGEKLFF. The CDR3 bases are TGTGCCAGCAGTTTAGCCAGGGGACGGGGTGAAAAACTGTTTTTT. V is TRBV12-3 or TRBV12-4 and J is TRBJ1-4; weak D call: TRBD1 (6 bases). The V gene lost 0 bases and the J gene lost 7 bases, with 12 bases spanning the gap. There are 15 residues in the CDR3.

This clonotype was counted between two and nine times. The chain couples TRBV5-1 to TRBJ2-1, with D perhaps matching TRBD1 (5 bases). The CDR3 has 17 residues. V lost 4 bases and J 2 bases, leaving 19 bases between the germline ends. Per the germline V gene, CDR1 is SGHRS and CDR2 is YFSETQ. CDR3 residues: CASSPGHGQGAYNEQFF. The CDR3 DNA reads as TGCGCCAGCAGCCCTGGCCATGGGCAGGGCGCCTACAATGAGCAGTTCTTC.

V usage is TRBV4-3 and J usage is TRBJ2-2; 7 bases map to TRBD2. After removal of 0 bases from V and 7 bases from J, the junction contained 11 bases not matched to a gene. The CDR3 consists of 17 residues. Germline V CDR1 and CDR2: LGHNA, YSLEER. The CDR3, as DNA: TGCGCCAGCAGCCAAGATCTCACGGGAGGCCCCCACGGGGAGCTGTTTTTT. Its translation is CASSQDLTGGPHGELFF.

CDR3 amino acids: CASISRDRGYEQYV. Written as DNA, the CDR3 is TGTGCCAGCATTAGCCGGGACAGGGGCTACGAGCAGTACGTC. This rearrangement joins TRBV6-5 to TRBJ2-7, with 10 bases lining up with TRBD1. This CDR3 is 14 amino acids long. Losses at the gene ends were 7 bases for V and 3 bases for J; bases not matched to a gene: 6. Germline V lookup: CDR1 MNHEY, CDR2 SVGAGI.

This clonotype was recorded a few times. The chain is built from TRBV7-2 and TRBJ2-7; D unclear. Trimming removed 1 base at V and 4 bases at J, with 14 bases between. The germline V gene has CDR1 SGHTA and CDR2 FQGNSA. CDR3 size: 15 residues. This CDR3 is CASSLGGDLSYEQYV. The CDR3 nucleotides are TGTGCCAGCAGCTTAGGCGGCGACTTGTCTTACGAGCAGTACGTC.

In its sample, this clonotype was seen a few times. The rearrangement joins TRBV5-1 to TRBJ2-6, with D possibly being TRBD2 (5 bases). Germline loops: CDR1 SGHRS, CDR2 YFSETQ. Between the trimmed V and J ends, which lost 4 bases and 1 base, there was a span of 9 bases. CDR3 length: 15 amino acids. The CDR3 nucleotides are TGCGCCAGCAGCCATAGCGAGTCTGGGGCCAACGTCCTGACTTTC. Residues: CASSHSESGANVLTF.